Shown below are 10 T cell receptor beta chains from a single sample sequenced in a study of blood T cell repertoires in COVID-19. The protocol was immunoSEQ multiplex PCR, while the TCRdb copy is restricted to in-frame clones and leaves out a portion. Of roughly 360,000 clones in the sample, about four fifths were seen once. Material for sequencing was PBMCs or T cells enriched from blood (not recorded which). Receptors were obtained from a woman between 45 and 65 years old who had recovered from COVID-19.

The chain recombines TRBV4-1 with TRBJ1-1; tentative D call: TRBD1 (6 bases). Germline assignment: CDR1 MGHRA and CDR2 YSYEKL. This CDR3 is built from 14 residues. V was shortened by 4 bases and J by 5 bases, with 14 bases between the two germline ends. CDR3 residues: CASSPQGRKTEAFF. In nucleotides, the CDR3 is TGCGCCAGCAGCCCTCAGGGGCGGAAGACTGAAGCTTTCTTT.

CDR3 in amino acids: CASSSTGTVAKNIQYF. CDR3 DNA sequence: TGTGCCAGCAGTAGCACTGGGACAGTAGCCAAAAACATTCAGTACTTC. The chain joins TRBV25-1 to TRBJ2-4, with 7 positions matching TRBD1. V lost 5 bases to trimming and J lost 0 bases; unmatched junction nucleotides: 7. Germline V gene data show CDR1 as MGHDK and CDR2 as SYGVNS. The CDR3 is 16 amino acids.

V is TRBV29-1 and J is TRBJ2-7; TRBD1 matches 8 bases. The CDR3 runs 13 residues. The V gene's germline CDR1 is SQVTM and CDR2 ANQGSEA. The trim removed 5 bases at V and 8 bases at J, leaving 11 bases unmatched. Here the CDR3 reads CSVRRDRTEQQYF. CDR3 nucleotide sequence: TGCAGCGTTAGGAGGGACAGGACCGAACAGCAGTACTTC.

The chain has TRBV9 and TRBJ1-1, with D unresolved. Germline V gives CDR1 SGDLS, CDR2 YYNGEE. This CDR3 region has 15 residues. Trimming pared 0 bases from V and 0 bases from J, leaving 9 bases between. Written as DNA, the CDR3 is TGTGCCAGCAGCGTAGATGGGCAGCTGAACACTGAAGCTTTCTTT. Translating gives CASSVDGQLNTEAFF.

The chain has TRBV30 and TRBJ2-3, with a possible D match to TRBD1 (5 bases). V shed 2 bases and J shed 1 base, with 19 bases lying between them. CDR1 is GTSNPN and CDR2 is SVGIG in the germline V gene (reference sequence). The CDR3 spans 17 residues. The CDR3 reads CAWSPIGVHRRTDTQYF. Written as DNA, the CDR3 is TGTGCCTGGAGTCCGATAGGTGTACACAGGCGCACAGATACGCAGTATTTT.

This chain joins TRBV19 and TRBJ1-1; D is possibly TRBD1 (5 bases). This CDR3 contains 14 residues. Per the germline V gene, CDR1 is LNHDA and CDR2 is SQIVND (reference sequence). V was clipped by 10 bases and J by 1 base, with 16 bases between them. This chain's CDR3 is CANTSSGGNTEAFF. The CDR3 region has the DNA TGTGCCAATACTTCCTCGGGGGGGAACACTGAAGCTTTCTTT.

The chain is built from TRBV19 and TRBJ1-1; TRBD1 aligns across 7 bases. V was clipped by 2 bases and J by 0 bases; unmatched bases: 3. CDR3 length: 15 residues. Germline CDR1 LNHDA, CDR2 SQIVND (reference sequence). DNA of the CDR3: TGTGCCAGTAGTATAAGACAGGGCATGAACACTGAAGCTTTCTTT. Protein product: CASSIRQGMNTEAFF.

In DNA, the CDR3 is TGTGCCAGTAGGCCCGAACAGAGCACTGAAGCTTTCTTT. Translation: CASRPEQSTEAFF. This sequence joins TRBV19 and TRBJ1-1; D remains ambiguous. The CDR3 sequence is 13 residues long. Germline CDR1 and CDR2: LNHDA and SQIVND (reference sequence). The V and J ends lost 6 bases and 4 bases respectively, with 12 bases between them.

CDR3 in DNA: TGTGCCAGCAGTGTGGCCCCAGCGGGAGCTGCTGCCGGGGAGCTGTTTTTT. It translates to CASSVAPAGAAAGELFF. This chain links TRBV2 with TRBJ2-2, with 8 bases aligning to TRBD2. After removal of 4 bases from V and 6 bases from J, the junction contained 13 bases not matched to a gene. CDR1 is SNHLY and CDR2 is FYNNEI in the germline V gene. CDR3 size: 17 residues.

The genes are TRBV12-3 or TRBV12-4 and TRBJ2-7; D possibly corresponds to TRBD1 (6 bases). The V and J ends lost 5 bases and 3 bases respectively, with 11 bases between them. CDR3 length: 13 amino acids. CDR3 region: CASSGGQYYEQYF. The CDR3 DNA sequence: TGTGCCAGCAGTGGCGGACAGTACTACGAGCAGTACTTC.